This entry lists 6 T cell receptor beta chains sequenced from one sample in a study of blood T cell repertoires in COVID-19. Some clones are missing from TCRdb's copy, which holds only in-frame ones; the method was immunoSEQ multiplex PCR. The sample lists approximately 300,000 clones, about 87% occurring once. Sequencing used PBMCs or T cells enriched from blood (not recorded which). The receptors originated from a woman in her twenties or thirties who had recovered from COVID-19.

V is TRBV19 and J is TRBJ1-1; tentatively, D is TRBD1 (5 bases). Per germline, CDR1 LNHDA and CDR2 SQIVND (reference sequence). The CDR3 totals 12 residues. V was trimmed by 5 bases and J by 4 bases, leaving 8 bases between them. CDR3 bases: TGTGCCAGTAGTCGCGGGGCCACTGAAGCTTTCTTT. It encodes CASSRGATEAFF.

Remarks on this clone: Other nucleotide sequences from this sample produce the same CDR3. The rearrangement joins TRBV12-3 or TRBV12-4 to TRBJ1-1; D is unresolved. The CDR3 spans 13 residues. V lost 1 base and J lost 1, with 4 bases in between. The CDR3 DNA follows: TGTGCCAGCAGTTTAGGAGGGAACACTGAAGCTTTCTTT. Translation: CASSLGGNTEAFF.

CDR3 sequence (DNA): TGTGCCAGCAGCTTAGGCCCCGGGGGCAATGAGCAGTTCTTC. Residues: CASSLGPGGNEQFF. The chain uses TRBV7-2 and TRBJ2-1, with D perhaps TRBD2 (6 bases). Trimming took off 1 base at V and 6 bases at J, with 10 bases between the two ends. This CDR3 spans 14 amino acids. Germline values: CDR1 SGHTA, CDR2 FQGNSA. The complete variable domain, with remaining parts taken from reference TRBV7-2 and TRBJ2-1, reads GAGVSQSPSNKVTEKGKDVELRCDPISGHTALYWYRQSLGQGLEFLIYFQGNSAPDKSGLPSDRFSAERTGGSVSTLTIQRTQQEDSAVYLCASSLGPGGNEQFFGPGTRLTVL.

Concerning this clone itself: The same CDR3 also results from other DNA sequences found in this sample. The V call is TRBV5-6, the J call TRBJ1-2; 7 bases fit TRBD1. Trimming removed 5 bases from V and 3 bases from J; junction bases left unmatched: 7. CDR1 and CDR2 (germline): SGHDT, YYEEEE. CDR3 length: 14 residues. CDR3 in amino acids: CASRRQGRDYGYTF. DNA for the CDR3: TGTGCCAGCAGGCGACAGGGAAGGGACTATGGCTACACCTTC.

The gene calls are TRBV4-1 and TRBJ2-1; weak D call: TRBD1 (5 bases). V lost 0 bases, J lost 6 bases, and 9 bases lay in between. Germline CDR1 reads MGHRA; CDR2 reads YSYEKL. This CDR3 comprises 14 residues. CDR3 protein: CASSQEGAGNEQFF. In DNA, the CDR3 is TGCGCCAGCAGCCAAGAAGGGGCTGGCAATGAGCAGTTCTTC.

To note about this clone: A junction boundary mismatches the germline segment, possibly from a read error. V and J are TRBV19 and TRBJ1-1; D is unresolved. The germline V gene has CDR1 LNHDA and CDR2 SQIVND (reference sequence). The CDR3 sequence is 14 residues long. The DNA of the CDR3 is TGTGCGAGTACCCGAGCAGACATGAACACTGAAGCTTTCTTT. It translates to CASTRADMNTEAFF.